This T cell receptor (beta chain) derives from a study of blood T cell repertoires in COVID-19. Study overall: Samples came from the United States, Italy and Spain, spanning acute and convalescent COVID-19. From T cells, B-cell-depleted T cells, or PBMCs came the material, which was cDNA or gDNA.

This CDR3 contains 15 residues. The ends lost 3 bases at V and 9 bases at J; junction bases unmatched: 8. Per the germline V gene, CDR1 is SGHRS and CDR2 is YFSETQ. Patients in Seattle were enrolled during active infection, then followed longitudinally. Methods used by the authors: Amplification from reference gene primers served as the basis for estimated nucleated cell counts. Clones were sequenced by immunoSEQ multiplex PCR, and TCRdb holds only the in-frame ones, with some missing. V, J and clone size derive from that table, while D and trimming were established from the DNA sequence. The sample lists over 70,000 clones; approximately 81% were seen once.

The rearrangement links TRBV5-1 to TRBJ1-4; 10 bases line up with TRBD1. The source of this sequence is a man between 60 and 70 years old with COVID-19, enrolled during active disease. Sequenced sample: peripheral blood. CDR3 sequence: CASSSGQGSQKKLFF. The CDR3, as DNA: TGCGCCAGCAGCTCGGGACAGGGGTCCCAAAAAAAACTGTTTTTT.